This entry lists 23 T cell receptor beta chains sequenced from one sample in a study of T cell responses to AZD1222 COVID-19 vaccine. The data were produced by immunoSEQ multiplex PCR, yet TCRdb's version contains in-frame clones alone and is incomplete. The sample lists 120,000 to 150,000 clones; approximately 92% were seen once. The sample here was peripheral blood, taken on day 0 of AZD1222 vaccination. These receptors came from an adult in good health.

About this clone: Additional DNA sequences in this sample encode the identical CDR3. The chain joins TRBV19 to TRBJ1-2; possibly TRBD1 for D (5 bases). The germline V and J ends were trimmed by 4 bases and 3 bases, with 9 bases remaining between them. Per the germline V gene, CDR1 is LNHDA and CDR2 is SQIVND (reference sequence). The CDR3 extends over 13 amino acids. The CDR3 sequence: CASSKAGDYGYTF. DNA of the CDR3: TGTGCCAGTAGTAAAGCGGGGGACTATGGCTACACCTTC.

This chain links TRBV2 with TRBJ1-5; a weak D match, TRBD1 (5 bases). The CDR3 has 14 amino acids. Between the trimmed V and J ends, which lost 4 bases and 7 bases, there was a span of 14 bases. In germline, CDR1 is SNHLY, CDR2 FYNNEI. CDR3 sequence: CASSAGGGQQPQHF. Written as DNA, the CDR3 is TGTGCCAGCAGTGCGGGGGGTGGCCAACAGCCCCAGCATTTT.

The chain recombines TRBV29-1 with TRBJ2-5; D not certain. Per germline, CDR1 SQVTM and CDR2 ANQGSEA. V gave up 7 bases and J gave up 0 bases, with 9 bases separating them. CDR3 size: 12 residues. CDR3 DNA: TGCAGCGGAGGTCAGTACCAAGAGACCCAGTACTTC. It yields the protein CSGGQYQETQYF. The whole variable domain, remainder taken from reference TRBV29-1 and TRBJ2-5, is SAVISQKPSRDICQRGTSLTIQCQVDSQVTMMFWYRQQPGQSLTLIATANQGSEATYESGFVIDKFPISRPNLTFSTLTVSNMSPEDSSIYLCSGGQYQETQYFGPGTRLLVL.

This clone was observed a single time. The rearrangement links TRBV5-1 to TRBJ1-4, with 8 bases identical to TRBD1. Germline lookup yields CDR1 SGHRS and CDR2 YFSETQ. This CDR3 comprises 15 residues. V was pared by 5 bases and J by 5 bases, with 8 bases of the junction left unmatched. The DNA for the CDR3 is TGCGCCAGCAGTTTTCAACAGGGGGGAAATGAAAAACTGTTTTTT. Protein product: CASSFQQGGNEKLFF.

The genes are TRBV7-9 and TRBJ2-1, with 7 bases lining up with TRBD1. Germline V gene sequence: CDR1 SEHNR, CDR2 FQNEAQ (reference sequence). V dropped 1 base and J dropped 3; count of bases not matched to a gene: 3. This CDR3 region has 15 residues. The CDR3 DNA is TGTGCCAGCAGCTTAGTAGGGGGCTACTACAATGAGCAGTTCTTC. This translates into CASSLVGGYYNEQFF.

The chain links TRBV19 to TRBJ1-3; tentative D call: TRBD1 (5 bases). Germline V lookup: CDR1 LNHDA, CDR2 SQIVND (reference sequence). The CDR3 has 12 residues. The ends were cut back, 3 bases at V and 8 bases at J, with 8 bases in the middle. The DNA for the CDR3 is TGTGCCAGTAGTATGGGAGGGGACACCATATATTTT. Translating gives CASSMGGDTIYF.

The V call is TRBV24-1, the J call TRBJ2-1; D not resolved. Germline loops: CDR1 KGHDR, CDR2 SFDVKD. There are 13 residues in the CDR3. Deletions cut 1 base from V and 7 bases from J, with 7 bases between. The CDR3 is CATSDFAQNEQFF. Written as DNA, the CDR3 is TGTGCCACCAGTGATTTTGCGCAGAATGAGCAGTTCTTC.

This chain uses TRBV15 with TRBJ1-2; tentatively, D is TRBD1 (5 bases). The V gene's germline CDR1 is LNHNV and CDR2 YYDKDF (reference sequence). The V gene lost 1 base and the J gene lost 2 bases, with 11 bases spanning the gap. The CDR3 is 15 amino acids. The CDR3 loop reads CATSRGRQLNYGYTF. CDR3 sequence (DNA): TGTGCCACCAGCAGAGGGAGACAGCTGAACTATGGCTACACCTTC. Complete variable domain (other parts from reference TRBV15 and TRBJ1-2): DAMVIQNPRYQVTQFGKPVTLSCSQTLNHNVMYWYQQKSSQAPKLLFHYYDKDFNNEADTPDNFQSRRPNTSFCFLDIRSPGLGDTAMYLCATSRGRQLNYGYTFGSGTRLTVV.

CDR3 bases: TGTGCCGTCACACAGGTGACGGGCACTGAAGCTTTCTTT. Translation: CAVTQVTGTEAFF. The rearrangement uses TRBV6-6 and TRBJ1-1, with D maybe TRBD1 (5 bases). This CDR3 spans 13 amino acids. Germline V gene sequence: CDR1 MNHNY, CDR2 SVGAGI (reference sequence). The V end lost 11 bases, the J end lost 4 bases, and 17 bases lay between the germline ends.

The chain uses TRBV29-1 and TRBJ1-4, with D hard to call. Trimming cost V 4 bases and J 4 bases, with 4 bases left between them. The length of the CDR3 is 11 residues. Germline CDR1 SQVTM, CDR2 ANQGSEA. The CDR3 spells CSVGLNEKLFF. In DNA, the CDR3 is TGCAGCGTTGGACTTAATGAAAAACTGTTTTTT.

This sequence joins TRBV21-1 and TRBJ2-3. TRBV21-1 is listed as a pseudogene. The CDR3 runs 15 residues. Here the CDR3 DNA reads TGTGCCAGCACCCCCGTGAGGGGCTGGACAGATACGCAGTATTTT. Translation: CASTPVRGWTDTQYF.

This sequence joins TRBV9 and TRBJ1-4; 9 positions match TRBD1. This CDR3 region has 20 residues. CDR1 is SGDLS, CDR2 YYNGEE, per germline. Unmatched junction bases numbered 16, after V lost 4 bases and J lost 0 bases. The CDR3 here is CASSSLTAGTGLSTNEKLFF. CDR3 nucleotides: TGTGCCAGCAGCTCCTTAACCGCCGGGACAGGGCTCTCAACTAATGAAAAACTGTTTTTT.

CDR3 residues: CASGRLTGTSYEQYF. CDR3 DNA: TGTGCCAGTGGTCGTCTGACAGGGACCTCCTACGAGCAGTACTTC. The chain couples TRBV19 to TRBJ2-7, with TRBD1 identical over 7 bases. The CDR3 has 15 amino acids. CDR1 and CDR2 (germline): LNHDA, SQIVND (reference sequence). The junction had 10 bases not matched to a gene; V was cut back by 8 bases and J by 0 bases.

The chain carries TRBV4-3 and TRBJ2-1; possible D gene TRBD2, 5 bases. V gave up 4 bases and J gave up 9 bases, with 16 bases separating them. Germline CDR1 is LGHNA and CDR2 is YSLEER. There are 14 residues in the CDR3. The CDR3 bases are TGCGCCAGCAGCCTTAGACTGGAGCGGAGTGAGCAGTTCTTC. Its translation is CASSLRLERSEQFF.

The table lists this clone with a count of one. The V gene is TRBV9, the J gene TRBJ2-1; no clear D gene. The CDR3 is 14 residues long. V lost 0 bases to trimming and J lost 6 bases, with 10 bases between them. Germline V gene data show CDR1 as SGDLS and CDR2 as YYNGEE. The CDR3 coding sequence is TGTGCCAGCAGCGTAGATGACTCCACCAATGAGCAGTTCTTC. This codes for CASSVDDSTNEQFF.

The V and J genes are TRBV5-1 and TRBJ2-2, with 8 nucleotides matching TRBD2. With V trimmed by 4 bases and J by 6 bases, 5 bases remained unmatched. The CDR3 loop spans 14 amino acids. Germline assignment: CDR1 SGHRS and CDR2 YFSETQ. The CDR3 coding sequence is TGCGCCAGCAGCCCCGGGGGGGGTGCCGGGGAGCTGTTTTTT. Translated, it gives CASSPGGGAGELFF.

The DNA of the CDR3 is TGTGCCAGCAGCTTTAATGGGTCCCCCTCCGAGCAGTACTTC. Its translation is CASSFNGSPSEQYF. This chain joins TRBV5-4 and TRBJ2-7; D uncertain. V lost 2 bases, J lost 6 bases, and 15 bases lay in between. The CDR3 is 14 amino acids. Germline V CDR1 and CDR2: SGHNT, YYREEE (reference sequence).

The V and J genes are TRBV25-1 and TRBJ1-1; D might be TRBD1 (6 bases). Deletions cut 3 bases from V and 4 bases from J, with 12 bases between. Germline V CDR1 and CDR2: MGHDK, SYGVNS. This CDR3 region has 14 residues. The CDR3 region is CASSDTGRVTEAFF. DNA of the CDR3: TGTGCCAGCAGTGACACAGGGAGGGTCACTGAAGCTTTCTTT.

In DNA, the CDR3 is TGTGCCACCAGCGAAGGCAGGGGCGGTCAGCCCCAGCATTTT. Protein: CATSEGRGGQPQHF. The chain uses TRBV15 and TRBJ1-5; D might be TRBD1 (6 bases). This CDR3 spans 14 amino acids. Germline V gives CDR1 LNHNV, CDR2 YYDKDF (reference sequence). Trimming stripped 5 bases from V and 6 bases from J, with 14 bases between.

The chain uses TRBV29-1 and TRBJ2-1, with 11 nucleotides matching TRBD2. The CDR3 contains 14 residues. V shed 7 bases and J 9 bases; nucleotides not matched to a gene: 11. CDR1 is SQVTM and CDR2 is ANQGSEA in the germline V gene. The CDR3 DNA reads TGCAGCGGGGAACTAGCGGGAGAAGGGGGTGAGCAGTTCTTC. Protein product: CSGELAGEGGEQFF.

The chain uses TRBV6-5 and TRBJ2-5; D is possibly TRBD2 (6 bases). CDR1 MNHEY and CDR2 SVGAGI come from the germline V gene. V dropped 10 bases and J dropped 2 bases, with 17 bases sitting between them. This CDR3 has 14 amino acids. The CDR3 sequence is CATFRGSGQETQYF. The CDR3 DNA reads TGTGCCACCTTTCGGGGTAGCGGACAAGAGACCCAGTACTTC.

The chain combines TRBV9 with TRBJ2-5; possible D gene TRBD1, 5 bases. V gave up 0 bases and J gave up 2 bases, with 11 bases separating them. The CDR3 runs to 15 residues. Germline lookup yields CDR1 SGDLS and CDR2 YYNGEE. The CDR3 DNA reads as TGTGCCAGCAGCGTAGGGGCAGGGCGTCAAGAGACCCAGTACTTC. Protein product: CASSVGAGRQETQYF.

This sequence joins TRBV3-1 (or the pseudogene TRBV3-2) and TRBJ1-2; no reliable D call. This CDR3 contains 15 residues. V was trimmed by 0 bases and J by 8 bases, leaving 16 bases between them. Germline-derived CDR1 and CDR2 are LGHDT and YNNKEL (reference sequence). In DNA, the CDR3 is TGTGCCAGCAGCCAAGAAGCGGGTTCGGGTTCAGGCTACACCTTC. Translation: CASSQEAGSGSGYTF.